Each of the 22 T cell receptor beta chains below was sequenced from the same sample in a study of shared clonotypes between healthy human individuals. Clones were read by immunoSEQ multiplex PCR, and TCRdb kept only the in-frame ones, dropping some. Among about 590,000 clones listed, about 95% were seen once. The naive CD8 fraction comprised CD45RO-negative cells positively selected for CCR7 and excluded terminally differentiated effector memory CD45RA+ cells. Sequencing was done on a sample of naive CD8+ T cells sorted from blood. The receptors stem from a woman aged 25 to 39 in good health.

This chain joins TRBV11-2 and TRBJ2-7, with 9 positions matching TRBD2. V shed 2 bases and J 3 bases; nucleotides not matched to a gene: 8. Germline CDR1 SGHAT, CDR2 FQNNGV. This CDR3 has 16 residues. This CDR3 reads CASSLLAGGPHYEQYF. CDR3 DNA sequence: TGTGCCAGCAGCTTACTTGCGGGAGGGCCTCACTACGAGCAGTACTTC.

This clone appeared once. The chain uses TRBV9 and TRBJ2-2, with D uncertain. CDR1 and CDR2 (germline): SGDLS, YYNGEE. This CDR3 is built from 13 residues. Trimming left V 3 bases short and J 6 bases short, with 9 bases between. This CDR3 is CASSASRAGELFF. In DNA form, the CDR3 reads TGTGCCAGCAGCGCCTCCCGGGCCGGGGAGCTGTTTTTT.

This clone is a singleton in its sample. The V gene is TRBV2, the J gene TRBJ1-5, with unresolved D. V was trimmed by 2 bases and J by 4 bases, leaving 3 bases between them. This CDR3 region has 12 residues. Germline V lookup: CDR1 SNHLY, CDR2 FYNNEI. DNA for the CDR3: TGTGCCAGCAGTGAATTAAATCAGCCCCAGCATTTT. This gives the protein CASSELNQPQHF.

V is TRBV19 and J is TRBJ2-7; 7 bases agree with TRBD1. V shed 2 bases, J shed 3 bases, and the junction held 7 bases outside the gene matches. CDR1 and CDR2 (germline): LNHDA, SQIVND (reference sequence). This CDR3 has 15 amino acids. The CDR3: CASSIRGQTLYEQYF. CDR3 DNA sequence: TGTGCCAGTAGTATAAGGGGACAGACCCTCTACGAGCAGTACTTC.

The CDR3 here is CASSPGTSGTGEQYF. As DNA, the CDR3 is TGTGCCAGCAGTCCCGGGACTAGCGGGACGGGTGAGCAGTACTTC. This chain links TRBV27 with TRBJ2-7, with TRBD2 matching over 13 bases. CDR3 length: 15 amino acids. CDR1 and CDR2 (germline): MNHEY, SMNVEV (reference sequence). Germline trimming cut 5 bases from V and 7 bases from J; bases unmatched to any gene: 8.

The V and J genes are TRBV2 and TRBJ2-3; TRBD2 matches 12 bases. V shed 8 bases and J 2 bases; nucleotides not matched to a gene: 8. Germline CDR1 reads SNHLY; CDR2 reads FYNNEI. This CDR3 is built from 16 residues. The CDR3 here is CASGGLAGGFTDTQYF. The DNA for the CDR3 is TGTGCCAGCGGAGGGCTAGCGGGAGGGTTCACAGATACGCAGTATTTT.

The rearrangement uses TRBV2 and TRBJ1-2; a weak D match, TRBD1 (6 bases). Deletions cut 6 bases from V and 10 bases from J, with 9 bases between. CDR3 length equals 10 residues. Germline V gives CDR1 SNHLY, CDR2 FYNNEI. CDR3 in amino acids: CASRAGDYTF. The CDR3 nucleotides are TGTGCCAGCAGGGCAGGGGACTACACCTTC.

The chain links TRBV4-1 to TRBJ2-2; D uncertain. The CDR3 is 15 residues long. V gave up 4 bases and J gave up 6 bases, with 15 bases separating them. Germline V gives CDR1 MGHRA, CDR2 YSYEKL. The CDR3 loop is CASSPNTYKPGELFF. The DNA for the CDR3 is TGCGCCAGCAGCCCCAATACCTATAAACCCGGGGAGCTGTTTTTT.

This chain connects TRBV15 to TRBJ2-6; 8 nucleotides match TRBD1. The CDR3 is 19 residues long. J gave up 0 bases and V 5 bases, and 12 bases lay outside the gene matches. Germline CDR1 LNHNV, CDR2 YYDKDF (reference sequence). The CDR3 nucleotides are TGTGCCACCAGCGCCGGGACGGTAACAGGGGGCTCTGGGGCCAACGTCCTGACTTTC. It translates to CATSAGTVTGGSGANVLTF.

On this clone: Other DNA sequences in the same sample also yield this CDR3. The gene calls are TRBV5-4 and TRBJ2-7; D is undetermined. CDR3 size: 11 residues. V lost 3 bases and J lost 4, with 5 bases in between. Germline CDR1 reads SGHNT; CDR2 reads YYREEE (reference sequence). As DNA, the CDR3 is TGTGCCAGCAGCTCCGATTACGAGCAGTACTTC. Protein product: CASSSDYEQYF.

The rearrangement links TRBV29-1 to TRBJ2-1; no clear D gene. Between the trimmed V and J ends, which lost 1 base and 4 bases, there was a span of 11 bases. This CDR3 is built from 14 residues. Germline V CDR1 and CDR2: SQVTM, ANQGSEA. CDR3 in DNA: TGCAGCGTTGAAGCACGGAATTATTACAATGAGCAGTTCTTC. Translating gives CSVEARNYYNEQFF.

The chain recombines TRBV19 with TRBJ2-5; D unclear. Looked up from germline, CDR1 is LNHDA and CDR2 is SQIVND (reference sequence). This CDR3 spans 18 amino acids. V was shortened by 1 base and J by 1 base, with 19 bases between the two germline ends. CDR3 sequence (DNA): TGTGCCAGTAGTATAGGGCCCGGAAGCGCGAACCCCCAAGAGACCCAGTACTTC. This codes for CASSIGPGSANPQETQYF.

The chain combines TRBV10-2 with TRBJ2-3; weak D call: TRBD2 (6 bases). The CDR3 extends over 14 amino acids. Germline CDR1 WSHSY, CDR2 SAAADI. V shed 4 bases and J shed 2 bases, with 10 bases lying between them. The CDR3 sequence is CASSVWEDTDTQYF. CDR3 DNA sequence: TGCGCCAGCAGTGTGTGGGAGGACACAGATACGCAGTATTTT.

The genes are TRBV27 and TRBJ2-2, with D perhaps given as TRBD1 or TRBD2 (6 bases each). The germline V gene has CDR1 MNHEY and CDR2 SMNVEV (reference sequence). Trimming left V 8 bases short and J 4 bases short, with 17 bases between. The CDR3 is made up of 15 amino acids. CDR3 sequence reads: CASLSEGGGTGELFF. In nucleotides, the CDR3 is TGTGCCAGCCTTTCCGAGGGGGGCGGCACCGGGGAGCTGTTTTTT.

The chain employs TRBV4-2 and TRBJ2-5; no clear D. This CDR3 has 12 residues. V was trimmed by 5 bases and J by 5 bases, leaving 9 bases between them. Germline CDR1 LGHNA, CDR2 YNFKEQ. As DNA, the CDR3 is TGTGCCAGCAGCAGAGGAGTGGAGACCCAGTACTTC. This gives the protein CASSRGVETQYF.

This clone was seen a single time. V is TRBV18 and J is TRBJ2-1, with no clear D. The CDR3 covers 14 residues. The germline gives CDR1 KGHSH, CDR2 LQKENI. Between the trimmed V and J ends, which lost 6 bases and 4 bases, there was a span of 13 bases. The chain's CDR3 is CASSPPDVYNEQFF. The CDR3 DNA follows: TGTGCCAGCTCCCCCCCGGATGTATACAATGAGCAGTTCTTC.

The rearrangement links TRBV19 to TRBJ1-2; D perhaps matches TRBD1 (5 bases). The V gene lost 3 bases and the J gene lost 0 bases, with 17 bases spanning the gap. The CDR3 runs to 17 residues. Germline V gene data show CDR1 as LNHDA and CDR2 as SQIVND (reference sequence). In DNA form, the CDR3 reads TGTGCCAGTAGTATTGTTGGGGGGAATCCCTCTAACTATGGCTACACCTTC. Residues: CASSIVGGNPSNYGYTF. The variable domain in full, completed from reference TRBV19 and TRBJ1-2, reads DGGITQSPKYLFRKEGQNVTLSCEQNLNHDAMYWYRQDPGQGLRLIYYSQIVNDFQKGDIAEGYSVSREKKESFPLTVTSAQKNPTAFYLCASSIVGGNPSNYGYTFGSGTRLTVV.

The CDR3 region is CASSFFDRATLASWDTIYF. The CDR3 DNA is TGTGCCAGCAGTTTTTTCGACAGGGCGACCCTAGCGAGTTGGGACACCATATATTTT. The V call is TRBV28, the J call TRBJ1-3, with TRBD1 identical over 7 bases. The CDR3 spans 19 residues. Trimming cost V 3 bases and J 8 bases; bases outside gene matches: 22. Germline V lookup: CDR1 MDHEN, CDR2 SYDVKM.

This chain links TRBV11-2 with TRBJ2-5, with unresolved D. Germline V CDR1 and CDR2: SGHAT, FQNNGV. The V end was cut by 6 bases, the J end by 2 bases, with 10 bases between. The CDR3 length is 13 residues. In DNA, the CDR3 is TGTGCCAGCAGTTCGTATATACAAGAGACCCAGTACTTC. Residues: CASSSYIQETQYF.

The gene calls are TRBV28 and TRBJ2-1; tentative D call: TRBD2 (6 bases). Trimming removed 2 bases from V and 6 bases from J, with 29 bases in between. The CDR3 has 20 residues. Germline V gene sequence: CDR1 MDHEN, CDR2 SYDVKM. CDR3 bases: TGTGCCAGCAGTTTACGGTTGGGGCGGGGATACCACATGGAGATCAATGAGCAGTTCTTC. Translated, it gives CASSLRLGRGYHMEINEQFF.

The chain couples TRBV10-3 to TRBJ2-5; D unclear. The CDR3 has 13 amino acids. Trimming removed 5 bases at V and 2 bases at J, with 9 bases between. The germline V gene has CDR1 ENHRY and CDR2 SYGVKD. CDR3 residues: CAISWEGQETQYF. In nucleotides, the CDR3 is TGTGCCATCAGTTGGGAAGGTCAAGAGACCCAGTACTTC.

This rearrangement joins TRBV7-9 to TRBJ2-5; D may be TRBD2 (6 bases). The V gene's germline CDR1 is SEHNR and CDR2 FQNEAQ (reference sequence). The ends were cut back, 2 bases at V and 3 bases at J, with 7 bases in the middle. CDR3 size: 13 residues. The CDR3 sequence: CASSLPSEETQYF. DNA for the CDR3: TGTGCCAGCAGCTTACCTAGCGAAGAGACCCAGTACTTC. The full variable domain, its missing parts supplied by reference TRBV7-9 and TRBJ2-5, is DTGVSQNPRHKITKRGQNVTFRCDPISEHNRLYWYRQTLGQGPEFLTYFQNEAQLEKSRLLSDRFSAERPKGSFSTLEIQRTEQGDSAMYLCASSLPSEETQYFGPGTRLLVL.